Listed below are T cell receptor beta chains from one sample, sequenced in a study of blood T cell repertoires in COVID-19. Sequencing used immunoSEQ multiplex PCR; TCRdb keeps in-frame clones, though not all of them. The table includes approximately 500,000 clones, roughly 87% detected once. Sequencing input: peripheral blood. The receptors stem from a man between 18 and 29 years old with COVID-19, enrolled during active disease. The CDR3 runs from the conserved cysteine through the conserved F or W. A D gene is named only where the DNA matches it firmly. Not every row has a clone size; where given, it reads once, few, many or a size class.

>NA|TRBV5-1|NA|TRBJ2-1
CASSLESGYYNEQFF
TGCGCCAGCAGCTTGGAAAGCGGATATTACAATGAGCAGTTCTTC
>TRBD2|TRBV7-9|few|TRBJ2-3
CASTTRLAGRTDTQYF
TGTGCCAGCACCACACGACTAGCGGGACGCACAGATACGCAGTATTTT
>NA|TRBV7-9|NA|TRBJ2-2
CASRLTENTGELFF
TGTGCCAGCAGATTGACAGAGAACACCGGGGAGCTGTTTTTT
>NA|TRBV19|NA|TRBJ2-6
CASEDNSGANVLTF
TGTGCCAGTGAGGACAACTCTGGGGCCAACGTCCTGACTTTC
>TRBD1|TRBV19|NA|TRBJ2-7
CASSGQGFYEQYF
TGTGCCAGTAGTGGACAGGGATTTTACGAGCAGTACTTC
>TRBD2|TRBV11-3|NA|TRBJ2-1
CASSLDSPSGGAGDEQFF
TGTGCCAGCAGCTTAGATTCCCCCAGCGGGGGGGCGGGGGATGAGCAGTTCTTC
>TRBD2|TRBV7-2|NA|TRBJ2-5
CASSLGGGLGETQYF
TGTGCCAGCAGCTTAGGCGGGGGTCTTGGGGAGACCCAGTACTTC
>NA|TRBV5-1|NA|TRBJ2-1
CASSLRGAADEQFF
TGCGCCAGCAGCTTGCGCGGCGCCGCGGATGAGCAGTTCTTC
>TRBD1|TRBV6-6|NA|TRBJ1-5
CASRATGSGNQPQHF
TGTGCCAGCAGGGCGACAGGGTCGGGCAATCAGCCCCAGCATTTT
>TRBD2|TRBV6-4|NA|TRBJ2-3
CASSDSTSGGADTQYF
TGTGCCAGCAGTGACTCGACTAGCGGGGGGGCAGATACGCAGTATTTT
>TRBD1|TRBV5-6|NA|TRBJ2-1
CASSLRQGATYNEQFF
TGTGCCAGCAGCTTGAGACAGGGGGCCACCTACAATGAGCAGTTCTTC
>TRBD2|TRBV7-9|few|TRBJ2-3
CASSPQLTSGGLDTQYF
TGTGCCAGCAGCCCCCAGCTAACTAGCGGGGGCCTGGATACGCAGTATTTT
>TRBD1|TRBV2|NA|TRBJ2-5
CATRQGETQYF
TGTGCCACCCGACAGGGCGAGACCCAGTACTTC
>NA|TRBV7-6|NA|TRBJ1-3
CASSLLDGNTIYF
TGTGCCAGCAGCCTTTTAGATGGAAACACCATATATTTT
>NA|TRBV12-3/TRBV12-4|NA|TRBJ2-5
CASSHSFGETQYF
TGTGCCAGCAGCCACTCCTTCGGGGAGACCCAGTACTTC
>NA|TRBV28|NA|TRBJ2-3
CATVLSDTQYF
TGTGCCACAGTGTTGTCAGATACGCAGTATTTT
>NA|TRBV14|NA|TRBJ2-1
CASSPVGRSNEQFF
TGTGCCAGCAGCCCGGTGGGGAGGTCCAATGAGCAGTTCTTC
>NA|TRBV15|once|TRBJ1-1
CATSMGRTMNTEAFF
TGTGCCACCAGCATGGGGAGGACCATGAACACTGAAGCTTTCTTT
>TRBD2|TRBV29-1|once|TRBJ2-7
CRAGYSGIIYEQYF
TGCAGGGCGGGATATAGCGGGATTATCTACGAGCAGTACTTC
>TRBD1|TRBV6-5|NA|TRBJ2-5
CASTLSGGRQETQYF
TGTGCCAGCACCTTATCAGGGGGTCGGCAAGAGACCCAGTACTTC
>NA|TRBV7-9|few|TRBJ1-6
CASSLIYSPLHF
TGTGCCAGCAGCTTAATCTATTCACCCCTCCACTTT
>NA|TRBV5-4|NA|TRBJ2-7
CASSLDQGRTYEQYF
TGTGCCAGCAGCTTGGATCAGGGTAGGACCTACGAGCAGTACTTC
>TRBD1|TRBV5-8|once|TRBJ2-1
CASSLPPGQAPNEQFF
TGTGCCAGCAGCCTTCCCCCGGGACAGGCCCCAAATGAGCAGTTCTTC
>TRBD2|TRBV4-2|NA|TRBJ2-5
CASSQGASGQETQYF
TGTGCCAGCAGCCAAGGTGCTAGCGGTCAAGAGACCCAGTACTTC
>TRBD2|TRBV10-2|once|TRBJ2-3
CASSRPQTGLADGMGSTDTQYF
TGCGCCAGCAGTCGACCTCAAACGGGACTAGCGGACGGTATGGGGAGCACAGATACGCAGTATTTT
>NA|TRBV5-1|NA|TRBJ1-6
CASRYDSNSPLHF
TGCGCCAGCAGATACGACAGCAATTCACCCCTCCACTTT
>TRBD1|TRBV3-1/TRBV3-2|NA|TRBJ1-3
CASSRDRASAGNTIYF
TGTGCCAGCAGCCGGGACAGGGCTAGTGCTGGAAACACCATATATTTT
>TRBD1|TRBV5-8|NA|TRBJ1-5
CASSSTGASNQPQHF
TGTGCCAGCAGCTCGACAGGGGCGAGCAATCAGCCCCAGCATTTT
>NA|TRBV19|NA|TRBJ2-6
CASSIANPSGANVLTF
TGTGCCAGTAGTATTGCGAATCCCTCTGGGGCCAACGTCCTGACTTTC
>NA|TRBV2|NA|TRBJ1-2
CASIWAGSYGYTF
TGTGCCAGCATCTGGGCAGGGTCCTATGGCTACACCTTC
>NA|TRBV2|NA|TRBJ1-4
CATRVREEKLFF
TGTGCCACCAGGGTGAGGGAGGAAAAACTGTTTTTT
>TRBD1|TRBV3-1/TRBV3-2|NA|TRBJ1-6
CASSQEVGDRPYNSPLHF
TGTGCCAGCAGCCAAGAAGTAGGGGACAGACCATATAATTCACCCCTCCACTTT
>TRBD2|TRBV6-1|NA|TRBJ2-3
CASSAHIAGGSGTQYF
TGTGCCAGCAGTGCCCATATAGCGGGAGGAAGTGGTACGCAGTATTTT
>NA|TRBV9|NA|TRBJ2-2
CASSVDRTGELFF
TGTGCCAGCAGCGTAGACCGGACCGGGGAGCTGTTTTTT
>TRBD2|TRBV24-1|NA|TRBJ2-1
CATGNSGSYNEQFF
TGTGCCACCGGCAACAGCGGGAGCTACAATGAGCAGTTCTTC
>TRBD2|TRBV6-6|NA|TRBJ2-7
CASSQGTSGRGEQYF
TGTGCCAGCAGTCAAGGGACTAGCGGGAGAGGAGAGCAGTACTTC
>NA|TRBV7-6|NA|TRBJ2-2
CASSKSGNTGELFF
TGTGCCAGCAGCAAGAGCGGGAACACCGGGGAGCTGTTTTTT
>TRBD1|TRBV25-1|once|TRBJ2-4
CASSEPPGGKGIQYF
TGTGCCAGCAGTGAACCCCCAGGGGGAAAGGGCATTCAGTACTTC
>NA|TRBV2|NA|TRBJ1-5
CASSGRGRRGNQPQHF
TGTGCCAGCAGTGGGAGGGGCAGGAGGGGAAATCAGCCCCAGCATTTT
>NA|TRBV12-3/TRBV12-4|NA|TRBJ2-7
CASSSTGYEQYF
TGTGCCAGCAGTTCGACAGGCTACGAGCAGTACTTC
>TRBD1|TRBV7-8|NA|TRBJ1-4
CASSKQGTNEKLFF
TGTGCCAGCAGCAAACAGGGGACTAATGAAAAACTGTTTTTT
>NA|TRBV19|NA|TRBJ2-3
CASSIQGPVDTQYF
TGTGCCAGTAGTATCCAGGGGCCAGTAGATACGCAGTATTTT
>TRBD1|TRBV3-1/TRBV3-2|NA|TRBJ2-7
CASSPRTGPDAYFF
TGTGCCAGCAGCCCGCGGACAGGCCCTGACGCCTACTTTTTC
>TRBD1|TRBV5-6|NA|TRBJ1-5
CASSKDRAKPQHF
TGTGCCAGCAGCAAGGACAGGGCGAAGCCCCAGCATTTT
>TRBD1|TRBV19|NA|TRBJ2-7
CASSTAGTASYEQYF
TGTGCCAGTAGTACCGCCGGGACAGCATCCTACGAGCAGTACTTC
>TRBD1|TRBV6-5|NA|TRBJ2-3
CASSSPGQSTDTQYF
TGTGCCAGCAGCAGCCCGGGACAGAGCACAGATACGCAGTATTTT
>TRBD1|TRBV24-1|NA|TRBJ2-1
CATSNRGQGEQFF
TGTGCCACCAGTAACAGGGGGCAAGGTGAGCAGTTCTTC
>TRBD1|TRBV18|NA|TRBJ1-4
CASSPDREKLFF
TGTGCCAGCTCACCTGACAGGGAGAAACTGTTTTTT
>TRBD2|TRBV27|NA|TRBJ2-2
CASSYGLAGAGELFF
TGTGCCAGCAGCTACGGACTAGCGGGAGCCGGGGAGCTGTTTTTT
>NA|TRBV5-6|NA|TRBJ1-3
CASSLITGSGNTIYF
TGTGCCAGCAGCTTAATTACAGGGTCCGGAAACACCATATATTTT
>NA|TRBV18|NA|TRBJ2-5
CASSSGAQETQYF
TGTGCCAGCTCGTCAGGGGCGCAAGAGACCCAGTACTTC
>NA|TRBV7-2|NA|TRBJ2-2
CASSTRSTGELFF
TGTGCCAGCAGCACAAGAAGCACCGGGGAGCTGTTTTTT
>NA|TRBV5-6|NA|TRBJ2-2
CASSLAAGAQGTGELFF
TGTGCCAGCAGCTTGGCCGCGGGGGCGCAGGGAACCGGGGAGCTGTTTTTT
>NA|TRBV5-4|few|TRBJ2-5
CASSLDWETQYF
TGTGCCAGCAGCTTGGACTGGGAGACCCAGTACTTC
>TRBD2|TRBV29-1|NA|TRBJ2-3
CSAGTSGSGDTQYF
TGCAGCGCCGGGACTAGCGGGAGTGGGGATACGCAGTATTTT